A single count supports the clone carrying this T cell receptor (beta chain). This entry comes from a study of shared T cell receptors in the human thymus. Sequencing used immunoSEQ multiplex PCR; TCRdb keeps in-frame clones, though not all of them. The data contain 540,000 or so clones, about four fifths of them singletons. J gave up 1 base and V 6 bases, and 13 bases lay outside the gene matches. The CDR3 has 18 amino acids. CDR1 LGHNT and CDR2 FRNRAP come from the germline V gene. These records were also assigned to another study, of human thymus T cells. As reported in that work: During corrective heart surgery, resections were taken, and the thymus tissue came from them. V and J genes seemed to be used with bias in thymic and blood repertoires. Related research has reported that thymic repertoires overlap highly among unrelated individuals.

The receptor's source is a boy younger than two with a congenital heart defect. The rearrangement uses TRBV12-5 and TRBJ2-7; 12 nucleotides align to TRBD2. The sample was thymocytes. The CDR3 DNA is TGTGCTAGTGGCCGTAAATCTAGCGGGAGGGCCGGGTCCTACGAGCAGTACTTC. Amino acid sequence: CASGRKSSGRAGSYEQYF.